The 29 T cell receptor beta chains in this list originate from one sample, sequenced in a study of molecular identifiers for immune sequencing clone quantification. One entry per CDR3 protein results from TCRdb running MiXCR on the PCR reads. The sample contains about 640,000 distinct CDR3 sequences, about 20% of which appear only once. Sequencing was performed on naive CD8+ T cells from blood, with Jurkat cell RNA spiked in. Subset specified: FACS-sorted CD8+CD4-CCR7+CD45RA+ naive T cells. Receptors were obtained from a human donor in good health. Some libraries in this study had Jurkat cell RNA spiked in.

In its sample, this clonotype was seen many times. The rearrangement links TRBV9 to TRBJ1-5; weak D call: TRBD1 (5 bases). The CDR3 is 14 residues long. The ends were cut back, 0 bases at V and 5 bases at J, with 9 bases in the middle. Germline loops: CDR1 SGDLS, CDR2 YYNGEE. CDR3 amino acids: CASSVGQGYQPQHF. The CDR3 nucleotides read TGTGCCAGCAGCGTAGGGCAGGGCTATCAGCCCCAGCATTTT.

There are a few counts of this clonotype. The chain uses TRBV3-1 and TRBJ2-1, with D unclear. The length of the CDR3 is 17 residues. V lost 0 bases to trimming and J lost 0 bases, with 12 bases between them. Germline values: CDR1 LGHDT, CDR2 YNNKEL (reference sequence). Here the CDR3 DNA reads TGTGCCAGCAGCCAAGATGGGAAGGGCTACTCCTACAATGAGCAGTTCTTC. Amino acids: CASSQDGKGYSYNEQFF.

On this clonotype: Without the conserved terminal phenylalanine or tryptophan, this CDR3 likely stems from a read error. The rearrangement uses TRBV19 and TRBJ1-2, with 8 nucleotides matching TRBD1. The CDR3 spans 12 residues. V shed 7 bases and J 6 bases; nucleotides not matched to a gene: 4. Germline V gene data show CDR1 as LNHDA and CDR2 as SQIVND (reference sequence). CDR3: CASTTGANGYTL. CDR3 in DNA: TGTGCCAGTACGACAGGGGCTAATGGCTACACCCTC.

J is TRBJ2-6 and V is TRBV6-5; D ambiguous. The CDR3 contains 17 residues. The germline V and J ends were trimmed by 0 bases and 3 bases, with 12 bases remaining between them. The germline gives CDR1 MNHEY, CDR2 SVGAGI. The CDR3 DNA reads TGTGCCAGCAGTTACTCGATGGGCCGTATTGGGGCCAACGTCCTGACTTTC. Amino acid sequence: CASSYSMGRIGANVLTF.

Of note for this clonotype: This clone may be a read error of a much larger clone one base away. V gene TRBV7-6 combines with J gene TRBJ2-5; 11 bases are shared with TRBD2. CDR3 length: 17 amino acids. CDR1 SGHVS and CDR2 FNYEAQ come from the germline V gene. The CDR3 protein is CACSLGASGRSPDPQYF. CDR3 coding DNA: TGTGCCTGCAGCTTAGGGGCTAGCGGGAGGTCCCCGGATCCCCAGTACTTC. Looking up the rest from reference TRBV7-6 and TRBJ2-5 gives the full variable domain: GAGVSQSPRYKVTKRGQDVALRCDPISGHVSLYWYRQALGQGPEFLTYFNYEAQQDKSGLPNDRFSAERPEGSISTLTIQRTEQRDSAMYRCACSLGASGRSPDPQYFGPGTRLLVL.

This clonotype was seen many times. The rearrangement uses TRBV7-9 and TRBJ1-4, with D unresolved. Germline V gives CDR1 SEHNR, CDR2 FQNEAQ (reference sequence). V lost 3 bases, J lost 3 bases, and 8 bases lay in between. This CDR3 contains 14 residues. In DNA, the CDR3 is TGTGCCAGCAGCTTGGGTACTCCTAATGAAAAACTGTTTTTT. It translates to CASSLGTPNEKLFF.

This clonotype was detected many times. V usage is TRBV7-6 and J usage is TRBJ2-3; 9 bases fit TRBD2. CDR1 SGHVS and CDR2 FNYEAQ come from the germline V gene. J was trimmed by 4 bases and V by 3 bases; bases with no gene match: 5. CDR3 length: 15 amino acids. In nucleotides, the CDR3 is TGTGCCAGCAGCTTCGGCGGGGGGGCAGCAGATACGCAGTATTTT. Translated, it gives CASSFGGGAADTQYF.

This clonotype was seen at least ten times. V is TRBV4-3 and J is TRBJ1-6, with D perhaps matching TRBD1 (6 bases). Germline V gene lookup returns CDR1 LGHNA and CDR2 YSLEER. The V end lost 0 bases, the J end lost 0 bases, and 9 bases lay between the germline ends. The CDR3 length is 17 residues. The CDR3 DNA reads TGCGCCAGCAGCCAAGAAACAGGGAGCTCCTATAATTCACCCCTCCACTTT. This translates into CASSQETGSSYNSPLHF.

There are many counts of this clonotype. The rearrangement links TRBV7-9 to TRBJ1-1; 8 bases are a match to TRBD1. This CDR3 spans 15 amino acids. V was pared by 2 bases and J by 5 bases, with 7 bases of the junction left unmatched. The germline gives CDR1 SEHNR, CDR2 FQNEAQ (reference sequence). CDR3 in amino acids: CASSLFQGARTEAFF. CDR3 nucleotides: TGTGCCAGCAGCTTATTTCAGGGGGCAAGGACTGAAGCTTTCTTT. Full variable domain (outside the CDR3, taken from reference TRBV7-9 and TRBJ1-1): DTGVSQNPRHKITKRGQNVTFRCDPISEHNRLYWYRQTLGQGPEFLTYFQNEAQLEKSRLLSDRFSAERPKGSFSTLEIQRTEQGDSAMYLCASSLFQGARTEAFFGQGTRLTVV.

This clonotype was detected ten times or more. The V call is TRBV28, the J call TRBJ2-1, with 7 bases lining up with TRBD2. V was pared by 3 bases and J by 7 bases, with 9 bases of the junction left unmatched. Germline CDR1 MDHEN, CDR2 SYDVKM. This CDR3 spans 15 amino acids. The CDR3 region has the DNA TGTGCCAGCAGTTTGATGGGAGGGTCGAAGAATGAGCAGTTCTTC. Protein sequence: CASSLMGGSKNEQFF.

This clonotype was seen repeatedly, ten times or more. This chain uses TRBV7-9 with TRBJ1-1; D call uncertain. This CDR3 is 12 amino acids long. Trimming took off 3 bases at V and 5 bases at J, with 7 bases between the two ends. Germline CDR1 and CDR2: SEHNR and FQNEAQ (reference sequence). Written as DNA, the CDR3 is TGTGCCAGCAGCTTTAGGTGGACTGAAGCTTTCTTT. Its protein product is CASSFRWTEAFF.

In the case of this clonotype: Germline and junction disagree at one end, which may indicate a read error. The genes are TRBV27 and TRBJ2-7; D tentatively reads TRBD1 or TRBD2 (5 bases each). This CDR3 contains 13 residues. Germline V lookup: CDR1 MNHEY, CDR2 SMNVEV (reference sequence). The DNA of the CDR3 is TGTGTCAGCAGTTTACAGGACTTGGGGGAGCAGTACTTC. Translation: CVSSLQDLGEQYF.

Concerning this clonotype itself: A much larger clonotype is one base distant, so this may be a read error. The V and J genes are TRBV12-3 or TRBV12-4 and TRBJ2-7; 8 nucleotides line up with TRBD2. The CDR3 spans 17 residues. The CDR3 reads CAGSLAGSAASSYEQYF. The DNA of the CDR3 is TGTGCCGGCAGTTTAGCGGGATCTGCAGCCAGCTCCTACGAGCAGTACTTC.

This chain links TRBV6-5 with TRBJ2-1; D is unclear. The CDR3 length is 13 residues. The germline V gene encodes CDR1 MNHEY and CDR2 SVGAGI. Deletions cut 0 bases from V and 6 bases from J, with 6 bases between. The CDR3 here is CASSYSPGNEQFF. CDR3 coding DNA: TGTGCCAGCAGTTACTCACCCGGCAATGAGCAGTTCTTC.

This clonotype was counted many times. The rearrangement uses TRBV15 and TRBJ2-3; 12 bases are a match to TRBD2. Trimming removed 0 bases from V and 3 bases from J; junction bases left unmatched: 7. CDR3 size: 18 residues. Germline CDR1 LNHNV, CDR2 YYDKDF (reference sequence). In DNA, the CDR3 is TGTGCCACCAGCAGAGAACGGTCTAGCGGGGGGGAGACAGATACGCAGTATTTT. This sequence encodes CATSRERSSGGETDTQYF. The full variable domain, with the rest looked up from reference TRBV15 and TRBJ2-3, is DAMVIQNPRYQVTQFGKPVTLSCSQTLNHNVMYWYQQKSSQAPKLLFHYYDKDFNNEADTPDNFQSRRPNTSFCFLDIRSPGLGDTAMYLCATSRERSSGGETDTQYFGPGTRLTVL.

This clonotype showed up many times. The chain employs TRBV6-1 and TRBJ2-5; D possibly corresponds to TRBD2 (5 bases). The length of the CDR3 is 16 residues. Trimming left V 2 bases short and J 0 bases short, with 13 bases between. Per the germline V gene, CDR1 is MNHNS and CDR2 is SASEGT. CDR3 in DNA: TGTGCCAGCAGTGAATACGTCCCGCGGGACCAAGAGACCCAGTACTTC. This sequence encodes CASSEYVPRDQETQYF.

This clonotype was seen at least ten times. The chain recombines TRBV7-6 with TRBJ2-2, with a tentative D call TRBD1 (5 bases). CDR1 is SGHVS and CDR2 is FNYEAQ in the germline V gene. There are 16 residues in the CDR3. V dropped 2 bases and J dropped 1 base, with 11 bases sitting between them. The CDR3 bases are TGTGCCAGCAGCTTAAACAGGTTGGGGAACACCGGGGAGCTGTTTTTT. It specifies CASSLNRLGNTGELFF.

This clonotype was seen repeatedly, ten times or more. CDR3 sequence (DNA): TGTGCCAGCGGGAGGGGTTCCTACGAGCAGTACTTC. Translation: CASGRGSYEQYF. The chain recombines TRBV2 with TRBJ2-7; 7 positions agree with TRBD2. The ends lost 8 bases at V and 1 base at J; junction bases unmatched: 2. CDR3 length: 12 amino acids. Looked up from germline, CDR1 is SNHLY and CDR2 is FYNNEI.

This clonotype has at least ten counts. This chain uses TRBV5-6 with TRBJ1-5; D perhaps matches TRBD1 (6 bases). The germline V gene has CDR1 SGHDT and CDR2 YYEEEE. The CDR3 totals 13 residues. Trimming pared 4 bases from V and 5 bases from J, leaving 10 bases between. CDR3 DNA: TGTGCCAGCAGCCAGGACAGCTATCAGCCCCAGCATTTT. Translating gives CASSQDSYQPQHF.

The CDR3 sequence: CASSTPSGLASTDTQYF. The CDR3 nucleotides read TGTGCCAGTAGTACACCAAGCGGGCTCGCTAGCACAGATACGCAGTATTTT. The chain is built from TRBV19 and TRBJ2-3, with D tentatively TRBD2 (6 bases). V was clipped by 4 bases and J by 0 bases, with 17 bases between them. The length of the CDR3 is 17 residues. The germline V gene encodes CDR1 LNHDA and CDR2 SQIVND (reference sequence).

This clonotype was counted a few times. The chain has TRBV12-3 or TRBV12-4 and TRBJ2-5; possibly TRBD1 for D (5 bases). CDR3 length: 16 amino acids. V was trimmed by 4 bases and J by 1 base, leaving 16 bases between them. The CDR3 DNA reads TGTGCCAGCAGTTCGCCGATGACAGACCTCCAAGAGACCCAGTACTTC. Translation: CASSSPMTDLQETQYF.

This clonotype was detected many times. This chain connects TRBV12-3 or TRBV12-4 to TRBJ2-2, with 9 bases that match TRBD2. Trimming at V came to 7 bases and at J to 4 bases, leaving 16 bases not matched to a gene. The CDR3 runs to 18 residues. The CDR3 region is CASMIPGLAKSGTGELFF. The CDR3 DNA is TGTGCCAGCATGATACCGGGACTAGCAAAATCGGGCACCGGGGAGCTGTTTTTT.

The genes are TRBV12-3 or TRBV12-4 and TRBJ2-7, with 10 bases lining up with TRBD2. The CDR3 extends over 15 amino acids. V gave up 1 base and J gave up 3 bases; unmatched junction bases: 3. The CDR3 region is CASSLGAGGVYEQYF. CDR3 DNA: TGTGCCAGCAGTTTAGGAGCGGGAGGGGTCTACGAGCAGTACTTC.

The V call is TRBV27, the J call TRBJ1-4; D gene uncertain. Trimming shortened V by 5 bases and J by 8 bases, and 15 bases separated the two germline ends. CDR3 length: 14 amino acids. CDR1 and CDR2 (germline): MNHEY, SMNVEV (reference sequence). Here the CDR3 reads CASSPRGVEEKLFF. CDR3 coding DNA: TGTGCCAGCAGTCCCCGCGGGGTGGAGGAAAAACTGTTTTTT. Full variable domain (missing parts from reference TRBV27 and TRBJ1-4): EAQVTQNPRYLITVTGKKLTVTCSQNMNHEYMSWYRQDPGLGLRQIYYSMNVEVTDKGDVPEGYKVSRKEKRNFPLILESPSPNQTSLYFCASSPRGVEEKLFFGSGTQLSVL.

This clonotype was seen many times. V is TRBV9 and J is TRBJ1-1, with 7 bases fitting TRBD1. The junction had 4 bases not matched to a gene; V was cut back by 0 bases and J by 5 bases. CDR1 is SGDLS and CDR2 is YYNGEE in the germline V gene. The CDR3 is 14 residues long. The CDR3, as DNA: TGTGCCAGCAGCGTAGTAGGGGGCTGGACTGAAGCTTTCTTT. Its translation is CASSVVGGWTEAFF.

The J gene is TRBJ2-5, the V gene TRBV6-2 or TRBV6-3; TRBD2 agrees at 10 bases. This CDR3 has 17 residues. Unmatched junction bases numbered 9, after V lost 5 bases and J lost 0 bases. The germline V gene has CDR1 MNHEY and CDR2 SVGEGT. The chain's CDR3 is CASSVSTGLADQETQYF. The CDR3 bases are TGTGCCAGCAGTGTCTCCACTGGACTAGCGGACCAAGAGACCCAGTACTTC.

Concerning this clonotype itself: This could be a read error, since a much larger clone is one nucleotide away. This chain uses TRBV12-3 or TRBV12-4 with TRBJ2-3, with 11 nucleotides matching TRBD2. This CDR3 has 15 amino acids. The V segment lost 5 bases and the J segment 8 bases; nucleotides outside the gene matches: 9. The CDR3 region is CASSENSGRVGTQYF. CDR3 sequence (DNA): TGTGCCAGCAGTGAAAATAGCGGGAGGGTGGGTACGCAGTATTTT.

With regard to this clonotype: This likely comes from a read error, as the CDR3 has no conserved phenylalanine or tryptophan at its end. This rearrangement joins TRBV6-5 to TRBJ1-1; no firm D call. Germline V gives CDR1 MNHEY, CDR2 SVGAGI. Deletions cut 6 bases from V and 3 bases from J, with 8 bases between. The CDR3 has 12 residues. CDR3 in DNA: TGTGCCAGCAGGGGCTGGGACACTGAAGCTTTCTCT. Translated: CASRGWDTEAFS.

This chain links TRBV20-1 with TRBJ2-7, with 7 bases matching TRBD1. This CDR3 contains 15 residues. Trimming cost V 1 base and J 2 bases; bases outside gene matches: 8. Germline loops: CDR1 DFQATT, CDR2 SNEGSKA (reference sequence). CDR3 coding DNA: TGCAGTGCTAGAGTTATACGACAGGGAGCCTACGAGCAGTACTTC. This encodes CSARVIRQGAYEQYF.